The 32 T cell receptor beta chains listed next were all sequenced from one sample in a study of follicular helper T cells after annual influenza vaccination (dated by TCRdb to between 2016 and 2019). The method behind the library was the immunoSEQ multiplex PCR assay. TCRdb mirrors the immuneACCESS table, restricted to in-frame sequences. Some clones are absent from its copies; in checked studies, under half trace to an unresolved V gene, and the reason for the others is unknown. The sample table contains roughly 15,000 clones; only one count was recorded for roughly 80% of them. The ten biggest clones cover under 1.5% of the sample. The time point label of this sample denotes: 2014-2015 season, 7 days after vaccination. Material: CXCR5+ CD38- circulating T follicular helper cells from blood, obtained 7 days after influenza vaccination. The sample's cell subset or site label is to be understood as: circulating Tfh, non-naive CD4+CXCR5+PD-1+ (ICOS+CD38+ or ICOS-CD38-). The source is an adult who received the influenza vaccine.

This clone has only a few counts. The gene calls are TRBV5-1 and TRBJ1-3; no clear D gene. Germline V CDR1 and CDR2: SGHRS, YFSETQ. The V gene lost 7 bases and the J gene lost 2 bases, with 13 bases spanning the gap. The CDR3 runs to 14 residues. The CDR3 DNA sequence: TGCGCCAGCGGACCCGGGGAAGCTGGAAACACCATATATTTT. Protein sequence: CASGPGEAGNTIYF.

The chain uses TRBV4-2 and TRBJ2-1; the match to TRBD2 covers 11 bases. Per germline, CDR1 LGHNA and CDR2 YNFKEQ. The length of the CDR3 is 18 residues. With V trimmed by 0 bases and J by 0 bases, 4 bases remained unmatched. This CDR3 reads CASSQDTSGGFSYNEQFF. DNA for the CDR3: TGTGCCAGCAGCCAAGACACTAGCGGGGGCTTCTCCTACAATGAGCAGTTCTTC.

This clone was found once. The rearrangement uses TRBV10-2 and TRBJ2-7; no reliable D call. Trimming shortened V by 2 bases and J by 4 bases, and 3 bases separated the two germline ends. From germline, CDR1 is WSHSY and CDR2 SAAADI. The CDR3 loop spans 11 amino acids. DNA of the CDR3: TGCGCCAGCAGTGAGCTGTACGAGCAGTACTTC. Translation: CASSELYEQYF.

The chain uses TRBV4-1 and TRBJ2-5; unclear D gene. Trimming pared 0 bases from V and 5 bases from J, leaving 7 bases between. The CDR3 is made up of 13 amino acids. Per the germline V gene, CDR1 is MGHRA and CDR2 is YSYEKL. Here the CDR3 DNA reads TGCGCCAGCAGCCAAGATAGCTTTGAGACCCAGTACTTC. Translated: CASSQDSFETQYF.

This clone occurred a few times. The CDR3 is CASSIGSAGGYSYEQYF. As DNA, the CDR3 is TGTGCCAGTAGTATAGGTTCGGCTGGCGGCTACTCCTACGAGCAGTACTTC. The rearrangement joins TRBV19 to TRBJ2-7; D gene uncertain. CDR3 length: 17 amino acids. In germline, CDR1 is LNHDA, CDR2 SQIVND (reference sequence). V dropped 1 base and J dropped 0 bases, with 16 bases sitting between them.

CDR3 region: CASSKQEEGTEAFF. The CDR3 region has the DNA TGTGCCAGCAGCAAACAGGAGGAGGGCACTGAAGCTTTCTTT. The chain recombines TRBV21-1 with TRBJ1-1. TRBV21-1 is a pseudogene locus. This CDR3 is built from 14 residues.

This chain joins TRBV4-2 and TRBJ1-5, with TRBD1 as a possible D gene (6 bases). The V gene's germline CDR1 is LGHNA and CDR2 YNFKEQ. Trimming took off 2 bases at V and 6 bases at J, with 8 bases between the two ends. CDR3 length equals 13 residues. The CDR3 is CASSQIQGQPQHF. In DNA, the CDR3 is TGTGCCAGCAGCCAAATACAGGGTCAGCCCCAGCATTTT.

The chain links TRBV6-1 to TRBJ1-4, with D possibly TRBD1 on 5 matching bases. Germline assignment: CDR1 MNHNS and CDR2 SASEGT. Trimming stripped 3 bases from V and 0 bases from J, with 11 bases between. The CDR3 loop spans 16 amino acids. This CDR3 reads CASSDIQDATNEKLFF. CDR3 nucleotides: TGTGCCAGCAGTGACATACAGGATGCAACTAATGAAAAACTGTTTTTT.

A single count supports this clone. The chain couples TRBV27 to TRBJ2-3; D is perhaps TRBD1 (5 bases). Trimming cost V 6 bases and J 2 bases, with 9 bases left between them. CDR3 length: 13 amino acids. The germline V gene encodes CDR1 MNHEY and CDR2 SMNVEV (reference sequence). The DNA of the CDR3 is TGTGCCAGCAGGACAGAATCCACAGATACGCAGTATTTT. It translates to CASRTESTDTQYF.

V and J are TRBV5-1 and TRBJ2-2, with TRBD2 matching 8 bases. V was pared by 2 bases and J by 2 bases, with 2 bases of the junction left unmatched. The germline CDR1 and CDR2 sequences are SGHRS and YFSETQ. The CDR3 loop spans 15 amino acids. The CDR3 region is CASSFSGSNTGELFF. The CDR3 nucleotides read TGCGCCAGCAGCTTCAGCGGGAGTAACACCGGGGAGCTGTTTTTT.

The chain combines TRBV6-6 with TRBJ2-5; D ambiguous. V gave up 0 bases and J gave up 5 bases, with 16 bases separating them. The CDR3 length is 16 residues. Germline CDR1 MNHNY, CDR2 SVGAGI (reference sequence). CDR3 region: CASSYSSAAIGETQYF. The CDR3 DNA reads as TGTGCCAGCAGTTACTCGTCGGCGGCCATCGGTGAGACCCAGTACTTC.

This chain links TRBV5-4 with TRBJ2-5; 11 bases are shared with TRBD2. This CDR3 comprises 15 residues. The germline V gene has CDR1 SGHNT and CDR2 YYREEE (reference sequence). V trimming: 0 bases; J trimming: 5 bases; junction bases outside the gene matches: 3. In DNA, the CDR3 is TGTGCCAGCAGCTTGGGACTAGCGGGATTTGAGACCCAGTACTTC. This codes for CASSLGLAGFETQYF.

This chain uses TRBV28 with TRBJ2-5; D might be TRBD2 (5 bases). The CDR3 is 16 amino acids. Germline CDR1 is MDHEN and CDR2 is SYDVKM. Deletions cut 5 bases from V and 6 bases from J, with 22 bases between. The CDR3 DNA sequence: TGTGCCAGCAGTCCCACCGGGATACCGTCTCATCAGACCCAGTACTTC. It specifies CASSPTGIPSHQTQYF.

This clone has only one observation. The chain combines TRBV5-1 with TRBJ1-2; D perhaps matches TRBD1 (6 bases). The V and J ends lost 3 bases and 4 bases respectively, with 16 bases between them. Germline V CDR1 and CDR2: SGHRS, YFSETQ. The CDR3 extends over 15 amino acids. This CDR3 reads CASSSTGKDRYGYTF. The CDR3 DNA reads as TGCGCCAGCAGCTCCACAGGGAAGGATCGCTATGGCTACACCTTC.

This clone has more than one count but fewer than ten. The rearrangement uses TRBV7-2 and TRBJ2-7, with D possibly matching TRBD1 (6 bases). This CDR3 is 14 amino acids long. Between the trimmed V and J ends, which lost 3 bases and 1 base, there was a span of 10 bases. CDR1 is SGHTA and CDR2 is FQGNSA in the germline V gene. CDR3 in amino acids: CASSFRTGSYEQYF. Here the CDR3 DNA reads TGTGCCAGCAGCTTCAGAACAGGGTCCTACGAGCAGTACTTC.

This rearrangement joins TRBV9 to TRBJ1-3, with 8 bases aligning to TRBD1. The CDR3 has 16 residues. With V trimmed by 3 bases and J by 0 bases, 5 bases remained unmatched. CDR1 and CDR2 (germline): SGDLS, YYNGEE. The CDR3: CASSARQGNSGNTIYF. CDR3 in DNA: TGTGCCAGCAGCGCCCGACAGGGGAACTCTGGAAACACCATATATTTT.

The rearrangement links TRBV30 to TRBJ2-5; possible D gene TRBD2, 5 bases. V gave up 0 bases and J gave up 3 bases, with 11 bases separating them. Looked up from germline, CDR1 is GTSNPN and CDR2 is SVGIG (reference sequence). There are 14 residues in the CDR3. The CDR3 DNA follows: TGTGCCTGGAGTGTACCCCCGAGGGAAGAGACCCAGTACTTC. This codes for CAWSVPPREETQYF.

This rearrangement joins TRBV27 to TRBJ1-2, with D tentatively TRBD1 (5 bases). Between the trimmed V and J ends, which lost 10 bases and 8 bases, there was a span of 17 bases. The CDR3 spans 12 residues. The germline V gene encodes CDR1 MNHEY and CDR2 SMNVEV (reference sequence). DNA of the CDR3: TGTGCCACCTGGGGCCTAAGTGGAGGCTACACCTTC. It specifies CATWGLSGGYTF.

The J gene is TRBJ2-1, the V gene TRBV9; D call uncertain. CDR3 length: 17 amino acids. From germline, CDR1 is SGDLS and CDR2 YYNGEE. Trimming shortened V by 2 bases and J by 5 bases, and 20 bases separated the two germline ends. The DNA of the CDR3 is TGTGCCAGCAGCGTCCATAGCCGGTCGGCAGAGCACAATGAGCAGTTCTTC. As protein: CASSVHSRSAEHNEQFF.

The chain recombines TRBV5-5 with TRBJ1-2; D is undetermined. The length of the CDR3 is 16 residues. CDR1 and CDR2 from the germline V gene are SGHKS and YYEKEE (reference sequence). The V and J ends lost 1 base and 3 bases respectively, with 16 bases between them. CDR3 protein: CASSLTATDIHYGYTF. CDR3 nucleotides: TGTGCCAGCAGCTTGACCGCAACAGATATTCACTATGGCTACACCTTC.

The chain carries TRBV5-1 and TRBJ1-1; D may be TRBD1 (6 bases). Germline lookup yields CDR1 SGHRS and CDR2 YFSETQ. Trimming removed 0 bases at V and 5 bases at J, with 14 bases between. The CDR3 is 15 amino acids. CDR3 nucleotide sequence: TGCGCCAGCAGCTTGGGGAACGGGGGGACAACTGAAGCTTTCTTT. Residues: CASSLGNGGTTEAFF.

This chain connects TRBV30 to TRBJ1-4, with D maybe TRBD1 (6 bases). Germline V gene sequence: CDR1 GTSNPN, CDR2 SVGIG (reference sequence). The CDR3 extends over 14 amino acids. The V end lost 8 bases, the J end lost 3 bases, and 16 bases lay between the germline ends. In nucleotides, the CDR3 is TGTGCCAGCGCTCAGGGGAATCCTAATGAAAAACTGTTTTTT. Protein sequence: CASAQGNPNEKLFF.

The CDR3 spells CASSLEGRPDGYTF. CDR3 DNA: TGTGCCAGCAGCTTGGAAGGGAGGCCGGATGGCTACACCTTC. This chain links TRBV5-5 with TRBJ1-2; D is unclear. Germline V gene lookup returns CDR1 SGHKS and CDR2 YYEKEE (reference sequence). V lost 0 bases, J lost 6 bases, and 12 bases lay in between. The CDR3 extends over 14 amino acids.

This clone has only one observation. The chain couples TRBV11-2 to TRBJ2-7, with 7 bases matching TRBD1. Trimming removed 2 bases from V and 1 base from J; junction bases left unmatched: 8. The CDR3 contains 16 residues. The germline V gene has CDR1 SGHAT and CDR2 FQNNGV. Here the CDR3 reads CASSLNRGERSYEQYF. CDR3 in DNA: TGTGCCAGCAGCTTAAACAGGGGAGAGCGTTCCTACGAGCAGTACTTC.

The V call is TRBV4-1, the J call TRBJ2-5; tentative D call: TRBD2 (6 bases). The CDR3 has 16 amino acids. Germline CDR1 and CDR2: MGHRA and YSYEKL. Between the trimmed V and J ends, which lost 4 bases and 4 bases, there was a span of 19 bases. CDR3 sequence (DNA): TGCGCCAGCAGCCTTGACCCTGGACGGGGGTTAGAGACCCAGTACTTC. It codes for CASSLDPGRGLETQYF.

The chain employs TRBV5-6 and TRBJ2-7; 9 nucleotides align to TRBD1. Germline CDR1 is SGHDT and CDR2 is YYEEEE. The V gene end was trimmed by 4 bases and the J gene end by 6 bases; junction bases not matched to a gene: 8. The CDR3 totals 14 residues. CDR3 DNA sequence: TGTGCCAGCAGCCGTCGGACAGGGGCCCTCGAGCAGTACTTC. Translating gives CASSRRTGALEQYF.

This clone was seen a handful of times. V and J are TRBV10-3 and TRBJ2-7, with 11 positions matching TRBD1. The V segment lost 5 bases and the J segment 4 bases; nucleotides outside the gene matches: 10. Per germline, CDR1 ENHRY and CDR2 SYGVKD. The CDR3 has 16 amino acids. This CDR3 is CAISFPGDRGKYEQYF. Written as DNA, the CDR3 is TGTGCCATCAGTTTTCCTGGGGACAGGGGGAAGTACGAGCAGTACTTC.

The sample holds a few counts of this clone. J is TRBJ1-5 and V is TRBV2; 7 bases agree with TRBD1. CDR3 size: 13 residues. Germline V gives CDR1 SNHLY, CDR2 FYNNEI. Trimming at V came to 6 bases and at J to 5 bases, leaving 4 bases not matched to a gene. Here the CDR3 reads CASRTGDHQPQHF. In DNA form, the CDR3 reads TGTGCCAGCAGAACAGGGGACCATCAGCCCCAGCATTTT.

This chain connects TRBV5-4 to TRBJ2-2, with D unresolved. This CDR3 spans 14 amino acids. Germline loops: CDR1 SGHNT, CDR2 YYREEE (reference sequence). V shed 5 bases and J shed 4 bases, with 12 bases lying between them. The CDR3: CASRSRLTTGELFF. In DNA, the CDR3 is TGTGCCAGCAGATCGCGACTCACCACCGGGGAGCTGTTTTTT.

The gene calls are TRBV30 and TRBJ2-7; 7 nucleotides line up with TRBD2. Germline V CDR1 and CDR2: GTSNPN, SVGIG (reference sequence). Trimming took 0 bases from V and 5 from J; bases not matched to a gene: 4. The CDR3 extends over 13 amino acids. CDR3 sequence reads: CAWSVGTTHEQYF. In DNA form, the CDR3 reads TGTGCCTGGAGTGTAGGGACTACTCACGAGCAGTACTTC.

The gene calls are TRBV5-1 and TRBJ2-1, with 9 bases matching TRBD2. The V segment lost 4 bases and the J segment 7 bases; nucleotides outside the gene matches: 21. The CDR3 has 19 amino acids. Germline V gene lookup returns CDR1 SGHRS and CDR2 YFSETQ. The CDR3 DNA reads as TGCGCCAGCAGCGTGGCTTCCGGGACTAGCTTGGGGGTGTGGAATGAGCAGTTCTTC. It yields the protein CASSVASGTSLGVWNEQFF.

This clone was seen a handful of times. The chain combines TRBV7-2 with TRBJ2-3, with 7 bases that match TRBD1. V shed 8 bases, J shed 2 bases, and the junction held 7 bases outside the gene matches. CDR3 size: 14 residues. Per the germline V gene, CDR1 is SGHTA and CDR2 is FQGNSA. The CDR3 loop is CASVRGRNTDTQYF. CDR3 sequence (DNA): TGTGCCAGCGTGAGGGGGCGTAACACAGATACGCAGTATTTT.